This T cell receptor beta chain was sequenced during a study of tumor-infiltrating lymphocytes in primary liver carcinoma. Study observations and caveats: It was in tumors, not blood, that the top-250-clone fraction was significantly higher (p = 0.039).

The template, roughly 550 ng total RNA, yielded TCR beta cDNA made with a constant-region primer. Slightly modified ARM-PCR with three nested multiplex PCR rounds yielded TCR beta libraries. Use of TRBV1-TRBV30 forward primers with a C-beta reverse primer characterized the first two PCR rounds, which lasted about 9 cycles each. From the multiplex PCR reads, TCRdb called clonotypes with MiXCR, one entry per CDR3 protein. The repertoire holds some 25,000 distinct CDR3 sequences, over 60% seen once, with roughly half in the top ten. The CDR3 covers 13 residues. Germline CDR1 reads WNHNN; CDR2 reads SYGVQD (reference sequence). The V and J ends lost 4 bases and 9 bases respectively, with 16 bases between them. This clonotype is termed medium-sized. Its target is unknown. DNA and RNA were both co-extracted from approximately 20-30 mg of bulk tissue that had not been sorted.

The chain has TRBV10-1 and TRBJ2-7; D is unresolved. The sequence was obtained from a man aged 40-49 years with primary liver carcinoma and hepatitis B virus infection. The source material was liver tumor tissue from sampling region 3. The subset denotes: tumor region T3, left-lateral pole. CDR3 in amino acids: CASSAGQTVGQYF. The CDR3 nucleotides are TGCGCCAGCAGTGCGGGTCAAACGGTGGGGCAGTACTTC.